Listed below are T cell receptor beta chains from one sample, sequenced in a study of cytomegalovirus exposure and HLA in healthy donors. Repertoires were generated with immunoSEQ multiplex PCR, while TCRdb's copy carries only in-frame clones and drops some. This sample has some 120,000 clones, with around 8.5% found just once. Material for sequencing was PBMCs. All receptors come from a man aged 35-49 years in good health and CMV-seronegative. Each CDR3 is given with its conserved first and last residue. The D gene is left open where the match is weak. Clone size, where shown, is once, few, many, or a class for clones that have expanded.

clone_size d_call j_call v_call cdr3_aa cdr3_nt
few TRBD1 TRBJ1-2 TRBV19 CASSTSRDRGGYTF TGTGCCAGTAGTACCTCAAGGGACAGGGGTGGCTACACCTTC
NA TRBD1 TRBJ2-7 TRBV15 CATSRPDRGGDEQYF TGTGCCACCAGCAGACCCGACAGGGGCGGAGACGAGCAGTACTTC
NA NA TRBJ1-5 TRBV28 CASSSRRGNQPQHF TGTGCCAGCAGTTCGAGACGGGGAAATCAGCCCCAGCATTTT
NA TRBD1 TRBJ1-1 TRBV9 CASSVATGKNTEAFF TGTGCCAGCAGCGTGGCGACAGGGAAGAACACTGAAGCTTTCTTT
few NA TRBJ1-1 TRBV13 CASSLGVLQGRAFF TGTGCCAGCAGCTTAGGTGTACTTCAGGGGCGAGCTTTCTTT
NA NA TRBJ1-2 TRBV19 CASSNGELGYTF TGTGCCAGTAGTAACGGGGAACTTGGCTACACCTTC
NA TRBD1 TRBJ1-1 TRBV5-4 CASSQQTGHTEAFF TGTGCCAGCAGCCAACAGACAGGGCACACTGAAGCTTTCTTT
NA NA TRBJ2-7 TRBV11-2 CASSLEWGAYEQYF TGTGCCAGCAGCTTAGAATGGGGGGCCTACGAGCAGTACTTC
few TRBD1 TRBJ2-1 TRBV6-6 CASSSGTGKFF TGTGCCAGCAGTTCGGGGACAGGGAAGTTCTTC
NA TRBD1 TRBJ2-4 TRBV5-1 CASSSWGTGADIQYF TGCGCCAGCAGCTCGTGGGGGACAGGGGCGGACATTCAGTACTTC
NA TRBD1 TRBJ1-3 TRBV7-8 CASSLRDRGSGNTIYF TGTGCCAGCAGCTTACGGGACAGGGGATCTGGAAACACCATATATTTT